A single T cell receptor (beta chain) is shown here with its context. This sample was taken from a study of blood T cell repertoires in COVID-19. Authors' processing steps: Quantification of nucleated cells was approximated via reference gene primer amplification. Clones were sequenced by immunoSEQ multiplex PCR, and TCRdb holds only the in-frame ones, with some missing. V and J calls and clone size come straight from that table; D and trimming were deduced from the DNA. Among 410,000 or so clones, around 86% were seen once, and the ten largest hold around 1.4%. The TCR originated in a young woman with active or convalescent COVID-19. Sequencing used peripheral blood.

Written as DNA, the CDR3 is TGCGCCAGCAGCCACACTAGTACTGAAGCTTTCTTT. Its protein is CASSHTSTEAFF. The rearrangement uses TRBV4-1 and TRBJ1-1; D not resolved. The length of the CDR3 is 12 residues. Trimming shortened V by 3 bases and J by 5 bases, and 7 bases separated the two germline ends. In germline, CDR1 is MGHRA, CDR2 YSYEKL.